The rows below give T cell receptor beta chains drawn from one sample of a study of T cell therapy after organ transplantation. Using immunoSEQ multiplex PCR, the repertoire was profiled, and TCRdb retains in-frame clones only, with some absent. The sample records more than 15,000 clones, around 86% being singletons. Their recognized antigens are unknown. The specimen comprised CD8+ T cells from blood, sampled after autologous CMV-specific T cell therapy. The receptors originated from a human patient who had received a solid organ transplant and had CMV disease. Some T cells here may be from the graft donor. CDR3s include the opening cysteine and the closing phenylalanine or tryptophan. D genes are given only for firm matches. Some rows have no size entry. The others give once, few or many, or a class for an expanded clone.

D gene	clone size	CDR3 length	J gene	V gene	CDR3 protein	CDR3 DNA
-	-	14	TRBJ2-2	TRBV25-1	CASSESDYTGELFF	TGTGCCAGCAGTGAATCGGATTACACCGGGGAGCTGTTTTTT
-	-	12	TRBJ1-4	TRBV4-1	CASSQEGEKLFF	TGCGCCAGCAGCCAGGAGGGCGAAAAACTGTTTTTT
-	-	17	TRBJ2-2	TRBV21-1	CASSKTLQQQGPGELFF	TGTGCCAGCAGCAAGACTCTTCAGCAACAGGGCCCCGGGGAGCTGTTTTTT
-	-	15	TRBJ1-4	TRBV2	CATLGGGVRGEKLFF	TGTGCCACCTTAGGTGGGGGGGTAAGGGGTGAAAAACTGTTTTTT
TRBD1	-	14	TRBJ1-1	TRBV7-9	CASSLVSGGGEAFF	TGTGCCAGCAGCTTAGTTTCAGGGGGCGGTGAAGCTTTCTTT
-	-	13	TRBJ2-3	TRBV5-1	CASLRMQTDTQYF	TGCGCCAGCCTCCGTATGCAGACAGATACGCAGTATTTT
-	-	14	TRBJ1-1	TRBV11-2	CASSLTTVNTEAFF	TGTGCCAGCAGCTTGACAACAGTGAACACTGAAGCTTTCTTT
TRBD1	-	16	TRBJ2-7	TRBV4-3	CASSQGAGTGANEQYF	TGCGCCAGCAGCCAAGGGGCCGGGACAGGGGCCAACGAGCAGTACTTC
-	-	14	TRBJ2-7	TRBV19	CASSILGDSYEQYF	TGTGCCAGTAGTATATTGGGCGACTCCTACGAGCAGTACTTC
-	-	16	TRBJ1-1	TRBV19	CASSVRTRQLNTEAFF	TGTGCCAGTTCGGTCCGAACAAGACAGCTCAACACTGAAGCTTTCTTT
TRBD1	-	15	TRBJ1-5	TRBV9	CASSAGQGRGQPQHF	TGTGCCAGCAGCGCCGGACAGGGGAGAGGACAGCCCCAGCATTTT
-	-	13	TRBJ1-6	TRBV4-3	CASSLGANSPLHF	TGCGCCAGCAGCCTAGGGGCGAATTCACCCCTCCACTTT
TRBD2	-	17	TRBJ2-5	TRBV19	CASSIRSLAEIQETQYF	TGTGCCAGTAGTATAAGAAGTCTAGCGGAGATACAAGAGACCCAGTACTTC
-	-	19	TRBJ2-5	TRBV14	CASSQDDSWPTSPKETQYF	TGTGCCAGCAGCCAAGACGATTCCTGGCCTACATCACCTAAGGAGACCCAGTACTTC
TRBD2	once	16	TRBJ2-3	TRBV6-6	CASSPGLATSTDTQYF	TGTGCCAGCAGTCCGGGACTAGCGACAAGCACAGATACGCAGTATTTT
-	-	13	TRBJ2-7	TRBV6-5	CASSKSYMDEQYF	TGTGCCAGCAGTAAAAGTTACATGGACGAGCAGTACTTC
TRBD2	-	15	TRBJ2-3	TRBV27	CASSKLAGVTDTQYF	TGTGCCAGCAGTAAGCTAGCGGGGGTCACAGATACGCAGTATTTT
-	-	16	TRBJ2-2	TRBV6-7	CASSLRGDDETGELFF	TGTGCCAGCAGTCTCCGGGGCGACGATGAAACCGGGGAGCTGTTTTTT
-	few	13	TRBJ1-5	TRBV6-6	CASGAGENQPQHF	TGTGCCAGCGGGGCTGGGGAAAATCAGCCCCAGCATTTT
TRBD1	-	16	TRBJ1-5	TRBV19	CASSNPGQGSNQPQHF	TGTGCCAGTAGTAACCCGGGACAGGGTAGCAATCAGCCCCAGCATTTT
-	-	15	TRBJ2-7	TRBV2	CASSGQDGPRDEQYF	TGTGCCAGCAGTGGTCAGGACGGCCCCAGGGACGAGCAGTACTTC
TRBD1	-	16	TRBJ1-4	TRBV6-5	CASSYFGDRAYEKLFF	TGTGCCAGCAGTTACTTCGGGGACAGGGCCTATGAAAAACTGTTTTTT
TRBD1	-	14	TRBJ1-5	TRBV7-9	CASSRTGEEQPQHF	TGTGCCAGCAGCCGGACAGGGGAGGAACAGCCCCAGCATTTT
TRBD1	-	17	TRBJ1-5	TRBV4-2	CASSQDPSDRGGQPQHF	TGTGCCAGCAGCCAAGATCCATCCGACAGGGGTGGGCAGCCCCAGCATTTT
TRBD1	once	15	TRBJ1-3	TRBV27	CASSSPGTGGNTIYF	TGTGCCAGCAGTTCCCCCGGGACAGGAGGAAACACCATATATTTT
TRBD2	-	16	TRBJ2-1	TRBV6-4	CASSDSRESSYNEQFF	TGTGCCAGCAGTGACTCGCGGGAGAGCTCCTACAATGAGCAGTTCTTC
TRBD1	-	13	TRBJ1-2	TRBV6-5	CASSPDRDYGYTF	TGTGCCAGCAGTCCCGACAGGGACTATGGCTACACCTTC
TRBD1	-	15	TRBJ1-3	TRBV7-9	CASSHERGPGNTIYF	TGTGCCAGCAGCCACGAAAGGGGGCCTGGAAACACCATATATTTT
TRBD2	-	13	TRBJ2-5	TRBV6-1	CASSFGGQETQYF	TGTGCCAGCAGTTTCGGGGGGCAAGAGACCCAGTACTTC